Each of the 24 T cell receptor beta chains below was sequenced from the same sample in a study of cytomegalovirus exposure and HLA in healthy donors. The PCR was carried out with 60 Vbeta primers and 13 Jbeta primers. Repertoires were generated with immunoSEQ multiplex PCR, while TCRdb's copy carries only in-frame clones and drops some. The table includes around 80,000 clones, 9.5% to 13% detected once. The sample was PBMCs. The source is a man in his sixties in good health and CMV-seropositive.

The chain is built from TRBV6-1 and TRBJ2-1, with TRBD2 as a possible D gene (5 bases). This CDR3 has 14 residues. V was cut by 8 bases and J by 5 bases, with 16 bases left in between. Germline CDR1 and CDR2: MNHNS and SASEGT. CDR3 DNA sequence: TGTGCCAGCTCCCCAAGCGGAATAAACAATGAGCAGTTCTTC. It yields the protein CASSPSGINNEQFF.

The V gene is TRBV30, the J gene TRBJ1-4; no reliable D call. This CDR3 has 14 amino acids. Germline V gene data show CDR1 as GTSNPN and CDR2 as SVGIG (reference sequence). Trimming took off 2 bases at V and 8 bases at J, with 15 bases between the two ends. CDR3 DNA: TGTGCCTGGAGTCCCCCCGGATGGAGGGAAAAACTGTTTTTT. Encoded protein: CAWSPPGWREKLFF.

This clone came up a few times. A read error may produce the germline difference seen at one junction end. The chain couples TRBV7-7 to TRBJ2-2; TRBD1 matches at 8 bases. The V gene's germline CDR1 is SSHAT and CDR2 FNYEAQ (reference sequence). The CDR3 covers 20 residues. CDR3: CASSLDQGARFQPRTGELFF. CDR3 DNA: TGTGCTAGCAGCTTAGACCAGGGGGCTCGATTCCAGCCGCGCACCGGGGAGCTGTTTTTT.

The chain combines TRBV7-2 with TRBJ2-1; D is undetermined. The ends were cut back, 5 bases at V and 4 bases at J, with 15 bases in the middle. CDR3 length equals 15 residues. Germline CDR1 and CDR2: SGHTA and FQGNSA. The chain's CDR3 is CASSPPASPYNEQFF. The DNA for the CDR3 is TGTGCCAGCAGCCCCCCAGCGTCCCCTTACAATGAGCAGTTCTTC.

The V gene is TRBV28, the J gene TRBJ2-4; TRBD1 agrees at 7 bases. The CDR3 sequence is 17 residues long. The ends lost 4 bases at V and 0 bases at J; junction bases unmatched: 9. Germline loops: CDR1 MDHEN, CDR2 SYDVKM. CDR3: CASSSWTGSLAKNIQYF. The DNA of the CDR3 is TGTGCCAGCAGTTCCTGGACAGGTTCCTTAGCCAAAAACATTCAGTACTTC.

This clone was observed a few times. The junction departs from the called germline gene at one end, perhaps through a read error. The chain combines TRBV4-1 with TRBJ2-7; 8 bases are shared with TRBD1. CDR1 is MGHRA, CDR2 YSYEKL, per germline. This CDR3 is 15 amino acids long. The CDR3 loop is CASSLGQGEGYGQYF. CDR3 in DNA: TGCGCCAGCAGCCTAGGACAGGGAGAGGGCTACGGGCAGTACTTC.

The DNA for the CDR3 is TGTGCCAGCAGCCCCGCGGGACTGAACACCGGGGAGCTGTTTTTT. This translates into CASSPAGLNTGELFF. The chain is built from TRBV6-6 and TRBJ2-2; tentatively, D is TRBD2 (6 bases). The CDR3 runs to 15 residues. V was cut by 6 bases and J by 1 base, with 12 bases left in between. Germline V gene data show CDR1 as MNHNY and CDR2 as SVGAGI (reference sequence).

The chain joins TRBV11-2 to TRBJ1-1; no reliable D call. The CDR3 runs to 13 residues. Trimming took off 6 bases at V and 0 bases at J, with 8 bases between the two ends. Germline V CDR1 and CDR2: SGHAT, FQNNGV. DNA of the CDR3: TGTGCCAGCAGGAGGCCGGTGAACACTGAAGCTTTCTTT. Its translation: CASRRPVNTEAFF.

The rearrangement joins TRBV19 to TRBJ1-2; D call uncertain. Trimming removed 9 bases at V and 6 bases at J, with 23 bases between. Germline-derived CDR1 and CDR2 are LNHDA and SQIVND (reference sequence). The CDR3 is made up of 15 amino acids. For the CDR3, the DNA is TGTGCCAGCTCAACCACGGGAGGGTCTGTGGATGGCTACACCTTC. Amino acids: CASSTTGGSVDGYTF.

V gene TRBV5-6 combines with J gene TRBJ2-3, with 11 bases lining up with TRBD2. Trimming at V came to 1 base and at J to 0 bases, leaving 4 bases not matched to a gene. Germline V CDR1 and CDR2: SGHDT, YYEEEE. The CDR3 contains 17 residues. The CDR3 reads CASSLPGLAVSTDTQYF. The CDR3 DNA follows: TGTGCCAGCAGCTTGCCGGGACTAGCGGTTAGCACAGATACGCAGTATTTT.

This clone was seen a few times. The chain recombines TRBV7-9 with TRBJ1-4; 7 positions agree with TRBD1. CDR3 length equals 14 residues. Germline lookup yields CDR1 SEHNR and CDR2 FQNEAQ (reference sequence). V trimming: 5 bases; J trimming: 3 bases; junction bases outside the gene matches: 3. The CDR3 is CASSLGQPNEKLFF. The DNA for the CDR3 is TGTGCCAGCAGCCTGGGACAGCCTAATGAAAAACTGTTTTTT.

The chain recombines TRBV11-2 with TRBJ2-5; 12 positions agree with TRBD2. The J segment lost 2 bases and the V segment lost 7 bases, leaving 8 bases of the junction unmatched. The CDR3 spans 16 residues. Per germline, CDR1 SGHAT and CDR2 FQNNGV. The CDR3 region has the DNA TGTGCCAGCAACCTACTACTAGCGGGGGGACAAGAGACCCAGTACTTC. Protein sequence: CASNLLLAGGQETQYF.

This chain joins TRBV15 and TRBJ2-3; TRBD2 is a possible D gene (6 bases). Germline-derived CDR1 and CDR2 are LNHNV and YYDKDF (reference sequence). The V end lost 6 bases, the J end lost 3 bases, and 7 bases lay between the germline ends. The CDR3 runs to 12 residues. CDR3 coding DNA: TGTGCCACCAGGGAGGGGACAGATACGCAGTATTTT. It translates to CATREGTDTQYF. The full variable domain, rest sourced from reference TRBV15 and TRBJ2-3, is DAMVIQNPRYQVTQFGKPVTLSCSQTLNHNVMYWYQQKSSQAPKLLFHYYDKDFNNEADTPDNFQSRRPNTSFCFLDIRSPGLGDTAMYLCATREGTDTQYFGPGTRLTVL.

CDR3 sequence: CASSSAGGPLSTDTQYF. CDR3 nucleotides: TGTGCCAGTAGTAGTGCGGGAGGCCCATTAAGCACAGATACGCAGTATTTT. This chain connects TRBV19 to TRBJ2-3; 8 bases are a match to TRBD2. The CDR3 loop spans 17 amino acids. The germline gives CDR1 LNHDA, CDR2 SQIVND (reference sequence). V shed 4 bases, J shed 0 bases, and the junction held 9 bases outside the gene matches. The full variable domain, completed using reference TRBV19 and TRBJ2-3, is DGGITQSPKYLFRKEGQNVTLSCEQNLNHDAMYWYRQDPGQGLRLIYYSQIVNDFQKGDIAEGYSVSREKKESFPLTVTSAQKNPTAFYLCASSSAGGPLSTDTQYFGPGTRLTVL.

This clone was seen a handful of times. The chain employs TRBV5-1 and TRBJ2-2; perhaps TRBD2 as D (5 bases). CDR3 size: 17 residues. Germline V gene lookup returns CDR1 SGHRS and CDR2 YFSETQ. The V end lost 0 bases, the J end lost 6 bases, and 18 bases lay between the germline ends. CDR3 sequence: CASSLAPDGLHPGELFF. The CDR3 bases are TGCGCCAGCAGCTTGGCCCCGGACGGACTTCACCCCGGGGAGCTGTTTTTT. Filled out from reference TRBV5-1 and TRBJ2-2, the complete variable domain reads KAGVTQTPRYLIKTRGQQVTLSCSPISGHRSVSWYQQTPGQGLQFLFEYFSETQRNKGNFPGRFSGRQFSNSRSEMNVSTLELGDSALYLCASSLAPDGLHPGELFFGEGSRLTVL.

The genes are TRBV6-1 and TRBJ2-3; TRBD2 agrees at 8 bases. The CDR3 consists of 13 residues. After removal of 11 bases from V and 2 bases from J, the junction contained 6 bases not matched to a gene. Germline V gives CDR1 MNHNS, CDR2 SASEGT. Here the CDR3 DNA reads TGTGCCTCGGGGGGGGCCCCCACAGATACGCAGTATTTT. This translates into CASGGAPTDTQYF.

In this sample, this clone turned up a few times. V and J are TRBV6-5 and TRBJ1-4; 8 bases are shared with TRBD1. Unmatched junction bases numbered 9, after V lost 7 bases and J lost 8 bases. The CDR3 sequence is 14 residues long. Germline CDR1 MNHEY, CDR2 SVGAGI. DNA for the CDR3: TGTGCCAGCAAGCCACAGGGGGTAAACGAAAAACTGTTTTTT. It specifies CASKPQGVNEKLFF.

V usage is TRBV9 and J usage is TRBJ2-1; 7 bases align to TRBD2. The germline V gene has CDR1 SGDLS and CDR2 YYNGEE. Trimming removed 3 bases from V and 3 bases from J; junction bases left unmatched: 12. The CDR3 sequence is 17 residues long. CDR3 DNA sequence: TGTGCCAGCAGCGGAGAGATTGGGCGGGAGTTCTACAATGAGCAGTTCTTC. Translated: CASSGEIGREFYNEQFF.

The chain joins TRBV5-1 to TRBJ2-5, with TRBD1 matching 10 bases. In germline, CDR1 is SGHRS, CDR2 YFSETQ. Trimming cost V 5 bases and J 1 base; bases outside gene matches: 5. The CDR3 is 15 amino acids. This chain's CDR3 is CASSSGQGFQETQYF. The DNA of the CDR3 is TGCGCCAGCAGTTCGGGACAGGGGTTCCAAGAGACCCAGTACTTC.

The chain couples TRBV6-5 to TRBJ2-7, with 7 bases fitting TRBD2. The CDR3 sequence is 15 residues long. V lost 6 bases, J lost 0 bases, and 8 bases stayed unmatched. Germline CDR1 is MNHEY and CDR2 is SVGAGI. CDR3 region: CASSRPQRGSYEQYF. The CDR3 DNA follows: TGTGCCAGCAGCCGTCCGCAGCGGGGCTCCTACGAGCAGTACTTC.

The genes are TRBV6-5 and TRBJ2-3; 7 nucleotides align to TRBD2. Trimming at V came to 6 bases and at J to 2 bases, leaving 5 bases not matched to a gene. This CDR3 spans 14 amino acids. Germline assignment: CDR1 MNHEY and CDR2 SVGAGI. The CDR3 reads CASRLAVDTDTQYF. CDR3 coding DNA: TGTGCCAGCAGGCTAGCGGTCGACACAGATACGCAGTATTTT.

This rearrangement joins TRBV6-5 to TRBJ1-1; 9 bases map to TRBD1. Germline V CDR1 and CDR2: MNHEY, SVGAGI. With 6 bases clipped from V and 2 bases from J, the junction kept 4 bases outside the gene matches. The CDR3 runs 14 residues. The CDR3 nucleotides read TGTGCCAGCAGCCGGGACAGGGTTAACACTGAAGCTTTCTTT. Translated: CASSRDRVNTEAFF.

Concerning this clone itself: The sample has other DNA sequences that encode this CDR3 too. The chain uses TRBV19 and TRBJ1-6, with D possibly matching TRBD1 (5 bases). The CDR3 extends over 14 amino acids. Looked up from germline, CDR1 is LNHDA and CDR2 is SQIVND (reference sequence). V shed 5 bases and J shed 5 bases, with 10 bases lying between them. CDR3 in amino acids: CASSRTQDNSPLHF. The CDR3 DNA sequence: TGTGCCAGTAGTCGTACACAGGATAATTCACCCCTCCACTTT.

This clone came up many times. CDR3 amino acids: CAWSVLERGITDTQYF. As DNA, the CDR3 is TGTGCCTGGAGTGTACTGGAGCGGGGGATCACAGATACGCAGTATTTT. The chain combines TRBV30 with TRBJ2-3; 8 bases align to TRBD2. In germline, CDR1 is GTSNPN, CDR2 SVGIG (reference sequence). V lost 0 bases and J lost 2; bases outside the gene matches: 7. The CDR3 has 16 amino acids. The complete variable domain, with remaining parts taken from reference TRBV30 and TRBJ2-3, reads SQTIHQWPATLVQPVGSPLSLECTVEGTSNPNLYWYRQAAGRGLQLLFYSVGIGQISSEVPQNLSASRPQDRQFILSSKKLLLSDSGFYLCAWSVLERGITDTQYFGPGTRLTVL.